This T cell receptor beta chain came from a study of blood T cell repertoires in COVID-19. Trimming took 8 bases from V and 5 from J, leaving 12 bases between them. CDR3 size: 12 residues. Germline CDR1 is SEHNR and CDR2 is FQNEAQ (reference sequence). The protocol was immunoSEQ multiplex PCR, while the TCRdb copy is restricted to in-frame clones and leaves out a portion. The sample gives some 490,000 clones, approximately 83% of which show up once; roughly 3.2% is in the top ten. This receptor was taken from a human donor in a cohort sampled during active COVID-19. Sequencing was done on a sample of peripheral blood. J is TRBJ1-1 and V is TRBV7-9; D might be TRBD1 (5 bases). CDR3 DNA sequence: TGTGCCAGCGGACATGAGAGGACTGAAGCTTTCTTT. Translated, it gives CASGHERTEAFF.